The 20 T cell receptor beta chains reported below all come from one sample, sequenced in a study of blood T cells in healthy people across ages. For the second PCR, which ran for about 6 to 11 cycles, a sample-barcoded 5' primer and a J-beta primer mix were used. TCRdb ran MiXCR on the 5' RACE reads and lists one entry per CDR3 protein. This table holds hundreds of thousands of distinct CDR3 sequences, around 48% found once. Sequencing was performed on blood. The receptors originated from a woman aged 60-75 years in good health.

With respect to this clonotype: At one of its ends the junction is not consistent with the germline gene, which may arise from a read error. CDR3 in amino acids: CASGQDVGREQFF. In nucleotides, the CDR3 is TGTGCCAGCGGCCAAGACGTGGGAAGAGAGCAGTTCTTC. The chain combines TRBV4-2 with TRBJ2-1; no reliable D call. This CDR3 comprises 13 residues. Germline loops: CDR1 LGHNA, CDR2 YNFKEQ.

As for this clonotype: This may stem from a read error, because a much larger clone lies one nucleotide away. The chain recombines TRBV10-3 with TRBJ2-7; D gene uncertain. Germline V lookup: CDR1 ENHRY, CDR2 SYGVKD. The CDR3 extends over 14 amino acids. This chain's CDR3 is CAISPSSGSCEQYF. CDR3 in DNA: TGTGCCATCAGCCCCTCGTCGGGTTCCTGCGAGCAGTACTTC.

This clonotype was recorded a few times. The V gene is TRBV9, the J gene TRBJ2-2; no reliable D call. CDR1 SGDLS and CDR2 YYNGEE come from the germline V gene. The CDR3 runs 12 residues. The germline V and J ends were trimmed by 6 bases and 0 bases, with 3 bases remaining between them. The CDR3: CASNANTGELFF. For the CDR3, the DNA is TGTGCCAGCAACGCGAACACCGGGGAGCTGTTTTTT.

The chain links TRBV20-1 to TRBJ2-7; TRBD2 matches at 8 bases. The germline V gene has CDR1 DFQATT and CDR2 SNEGSKA (reference sequence). The CDR3 has 15 residues. The V segment lost 6 bases and the J segment 0 bases; nucleotides outside the gene matches: 10. The CDR3 reads CSANRLALSSYEQYF. In DNA, the CDR3 is TGCAGTGCGAACCGACTAGCGCTTAGCTCCTACGAGCAGTACTTC.

This clonotype was counted only a few times. CDR3 residues: CSARDPISATNYGYTF. CDR3 DNA: TGCAGTGCTAGAGACCCCATTTCGGCTACTAACTATGGCTACACCTTC. The J gene is TRBJ1-2, the V gene TRBV20-1, with D unclear. Germline loops: CDR1 DFQATT, CDR2 SNEGSKA (reference sequence). The CDR3 spans 16 residues. V was cut by 0 bases and J by 0 bases, with 14 bases left in between.

This clonotype occurred a few times. The rearrangement joins TRBV12-3 or TRBV12-4 to TRBJ2-7; D remains unclear. The CDR3 runs to 14 residues. V lost 3 bases and J lost 5, with 14 bases in between. This chain's CDR3 is CASSFDSSVNEQYF. In DNA, the CDR3 is TGTGCCAGCAGTTTTGACTCGTCCGTGAACGAGCAGTACTTC.

The V call is TRBV11-2, the J call TRBJ2-2; D uncertain. Germline V CDR1 and CDR2: SGHAT, FQNNGV. Deletions cut 1 base from V and 5 bases from J, with 8 bases between. The CDR3 contains 14 residues. CDR3 DNA sequence: TGTGCCAGCAGCTTAGTTGAGAGAACCGGGGAGCTGTTTTTT. Protein product: CASSLVERTGELFF. The variable domain in full, completed from reference TRBV11-2 and TRBJ2-2, reads EAGVAQSPRYKIIEKRQSVAFWCNPISGHATLYWYQQILGQGPKLLIQFQNNGVVDDSQLPKDRFSAERLKGVDSTLKIQPAKLEDSAVYLCASSLVERTGELFFGEGSRLTVL.

This clonotype occurred a few times. The chain has TRBV10-3 and TRBJ2-3; 7 bases align to TRBD1. Trimming at V came to 6 bases and at J to 2 bases, leaving 8 bases not matched to a gene. This CDR3 is 15 amino acids long. Germline loops: CDR1 ENHRY, CDR2 SYGVKD. CDR3 amino acids: CAIRASGQYTDTQYF. The DNA of the CDR3 is TGTGCCATCAGGGCCTCGGGACAGTACACAGATACGCAGTATTTT.

The chain couples TRBV4-1 to TRBJ2-1; 11 nucleotides agree with TRBD2. Germline V gene data show CDR1 as MGHRA and CDR2 as YSYEKL. The CDR3 runs 17 residues. V dropped 3 bases and J dropped 4; count of bases not matched to a gene: 8. CDR3 residues: CASSQYSLAGGYNEQFF. As DNA, the CDR3 is TGCGCCAGCAGCCAGTACTCGTTAGCGGGAGGGTACAATGAGCAGTTCTTC.

This clonotype has only one observation. V is TRBV5-6 and J is TRBJ2-1; TRBD2 matches at 15 bases. TRBJ2-7 matches the DNA end more closely, so the J call is doubtful. The CDR3 consists of 16 residues. CDR1 is SGHDT and CDR2 is YYEEEE in the germline V gene. The CDR3 sequence: CASSDWTSGRAIEQYF. The CDR3 region has the DNA TGTGCCAGCAGCGATTGGACTAGCGGGAGGGCGATTGAGCAGTACTTC.

The chain couples TRBV20-1 to TRBJ2-1; TRBD2 agrees at 9 bases. J lost 0 bases, V lost 5 bases, and 8 bases had no gene match. The CDR3 runs 16 residues. Germline V gene data show CDR1 as DFQATT and CDR2 as SNEGSKA (reference sequence). CDR3 residues: CSALRREGRSYNEQFF. The CDR3 DNA follows: TGCAGTGCTCTGAGGCGGGAGGGCCGCTCCTACAATGAGCAGTTCTTC.

DNA for the CDR3: TGTGCCAGCAGCTTAGATTTTCCAGATACGCAGTATTTT. This sequence encodes CASSLDFPDTQYF. This chain connects TRBV7-9 to TRBJ2-3; no clear D. Between the trimmed V and J ends, which lost 1 base and 4 bases, there was a span of 6 bases. Germline V gives CDR1 SEHNR, CDR2 FQNEAQ (reference sequence). The CDR3 extends over 13 amino acids. The full variable domain, its missing parts supplied by reference TRBV7-9 and TRBJ2-3, is DTGVSQNPRHKITKRGQNVTFRCDPISEHNRLYWYRQTLGQGPEFLTYFQNEAQLEKSRLLSDRFSAERPKGSFSTLEIQRTEQGDSAMYLCASSLDFPDTQYFGPGTRLTVL.

The chain links TRBV10-3 to TRBJ2-2, with D possibly TRBD1 on 6 matching bases. The germline V gene has CDR1 ENHRY and CDR2 SYGVKD. The CDR3 extends over 14 amino acids. V was cut by 0 bases and J by 6 bases, with 8 bases left in between. The CDR3 loop reads CAISESQGPGELFF. The CDR3 nucleotides are TGTGCCATCAGTGAGTCACAGGGACCCGGGGAGCTGTTTTTT.

This clonotype came up many times. The chain couples TRBV7-3 to TRBJ2-7, with 11 bases identical to TRBD1. This CDR3 has 13 residues. V lost 5 bases, J lost 7 bases, and 4 bases stayed unmatched. The germline V gene has CDR1 SGHTA and CDR2 FQGTGA. Here the CDR3 DNA reads TGTGCCAGCAGCAGGGACAGGGGGTATGAGCAGTACTTC. Its protein product is CASSRDRGYEQYF.

The J gene is TRBJ2-5, the V gene TRBV5-1, with D unresolved. The CDR3 is 14 amino acids. V shed 6 bases and J shed 11 bases, with 23 bases lying between them. The V gene's germline CDR1 is SGHRS and CDR2 YFSETQ. The CDR3 loop is CASTLQTFYNEQYF. The CDR3 DNA reads as TGCGCCAGCACGCTGCAGACTTTCTACAATGAGCAGTACTTC.

A note on this clonotype: The conserved final phenylalanine or tryptophan is absent from the CDR3, which likely points to a read error. This sequence joins TRBV20-1 and TRBJ2-4; D might be TRBD1 or TRBD2, each matching 5 bases. The last part of the DNA fits TRBJ2-7 better; the J call may be wrong. The V gene's germline CDR1 is DFQATT and CDR2 SNEGSKA (reference sequence). CDR3 length: 14 residues. The CDR3 sequence is CSAGPAGTTYEQYL. The DNA for the CDR3 is TGCAGTGCCGGACCCGCAGGGACCACCTACGAGCAGTACCTC.

As concerns this clonotype: The CDR3 end shows no conserved phenylalanine or tryptophan, and so a read error is likely. This rearrangement joins TRBV7-2 to TRBJ2-4; D remains unclear. The CDR3 length is 13 residues. V was cut by 1 base and J by 5 bases, with 6 bases left in between. The germline gives CDR1 SGHTA, CDR2 FQGNSA. This chain's CDR3 is CASSLVPQNIQYL. The CDR3 region has the DNA TGTGCCAGCAGCTTAGTGCCTCAAAACATTCAGTACCTC.

This clonotype was seen more than once but under ten times. For the CDR3, the DNA is TGTGCCAGCAGCCAAGATTTGACGGGAGTTTACGAGCAGTACTTC. It encodes CASSQDLTGVYEQYF. The chain employs TRBV3-1 and TRBJ2-7; TRBD2 might be the D (6 bases). CDR3 length: 15 amino acids. Germline lookup yields CDR1 LGHDT and CDR2 YNNKEL (reference sequence). V gave up 0 bases and J gave up 4 bases, with 13 bases separating them.

V usage is TRBV7-9 and J usage is TRBJ2-1, with TRBD2 matching over 8 bases. This CDR3 is built from 14 residues. V was pared by 2 bases and J by 8 bases, with 5 bases of the junction left unmatched. CDR1 is SEHNR, CDR2 FQNEAQ, per germline (reference sequence). CDR3 coding DNA: TGTGCCAGCAGCTTAAGCGGGAGTTGGGATGAGCAGTTCTTC. Translated: CASSLSGSWDEQFF. Together with reference TRBV7-9 and TRBJ2-1, the CDR3 gives the full variable domain: DTGVSQNPRHKITKRGQNVTFRCDPISEHNRLYWYRQTLGQGPEFLTYFQNEAQLEKSRLLSDRFSAERPKGSFSTLEIQRTEQGDSAMYLCASSLSGSWDEQFFGPGTRLTVL.

This chain links TRBV2 with TRBJ2-2; TRBD2 matches at 9 bases. The CDR3 runs to 13 residues. J gave up 6 bases and V 6 bases, and 2 bases lay outside the gene matches. CDR1 is SNHLY and CDR2 is FYNNEI in the germline V gene. The CDR3 protein is CASRASGAGELFF. The CDR3 DNA reads TGTGCCAGCAGGGCTAGCGGGGCCGGGGAGCTGTTTTTT.